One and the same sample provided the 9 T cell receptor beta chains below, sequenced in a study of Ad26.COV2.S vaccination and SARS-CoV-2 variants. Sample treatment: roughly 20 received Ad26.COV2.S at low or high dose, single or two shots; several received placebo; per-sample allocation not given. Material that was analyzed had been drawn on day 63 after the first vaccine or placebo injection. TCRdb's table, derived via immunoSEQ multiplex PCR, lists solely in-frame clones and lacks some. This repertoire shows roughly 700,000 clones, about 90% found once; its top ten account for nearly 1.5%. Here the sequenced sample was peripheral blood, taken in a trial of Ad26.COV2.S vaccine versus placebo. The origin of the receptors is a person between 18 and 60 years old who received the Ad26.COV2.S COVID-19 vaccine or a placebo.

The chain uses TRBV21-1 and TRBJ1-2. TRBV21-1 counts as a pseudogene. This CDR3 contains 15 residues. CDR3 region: CASSSYTGKTDGYTF. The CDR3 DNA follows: TGTGCCAGCAGCTCCTATACCGGGAAAACGGATGGCTACACCTTC.

The CDR3 DNA follows: TGTGCCAGCAGCTTAGTAAGCCCCGGGGGCTACACCTTC. Protein product: CASSLVSPGGYTF. V is TRBV7-9 and J is TRBJ1-2; D unclear. V was shortened by 1 base and J by 8 bases, with 11 bases between the two germline ends. Germline CDR1 and CDR2: SEHNR and FQNEAQ (reference sequence). CDR3 length: 13 residues.

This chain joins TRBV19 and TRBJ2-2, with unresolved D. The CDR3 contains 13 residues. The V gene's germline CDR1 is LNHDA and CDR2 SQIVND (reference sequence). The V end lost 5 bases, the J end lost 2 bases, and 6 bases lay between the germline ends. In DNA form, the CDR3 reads TGTGCCAGTAGTTTGGGCAACACCGGGGAGCTGTTTTTT. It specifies CASSLGNTGELFF.

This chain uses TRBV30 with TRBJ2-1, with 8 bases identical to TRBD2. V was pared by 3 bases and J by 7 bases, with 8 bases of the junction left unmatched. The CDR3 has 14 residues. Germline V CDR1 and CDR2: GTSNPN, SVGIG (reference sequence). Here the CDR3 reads CAWSSGLVENEQFF. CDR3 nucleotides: TGTGCCTGGAGCTCGGGACTAGTGGAAAATGAGCAGTTCTTC. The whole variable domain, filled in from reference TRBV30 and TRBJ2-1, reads SQTIHQWPATLVQPVGSPLSLECTVEGTSNPNLYWYRQAAGRGLQLLFYSVGIGQISSEVPQNLSASRPQDRQFILSSKKLLLSDSGFYLCAWSSGLVENEQFFGPGTRLTVL.

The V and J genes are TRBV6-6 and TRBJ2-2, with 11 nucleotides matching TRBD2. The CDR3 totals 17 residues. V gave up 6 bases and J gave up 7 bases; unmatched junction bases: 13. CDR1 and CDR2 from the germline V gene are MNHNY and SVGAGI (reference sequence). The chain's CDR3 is CASSRLAGSGRGGELFF. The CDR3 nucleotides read TGTGCCAGCAGCCGACTAGCGGGGTCGGGCCGTGGCGGGGAGCTGTTTTTT.

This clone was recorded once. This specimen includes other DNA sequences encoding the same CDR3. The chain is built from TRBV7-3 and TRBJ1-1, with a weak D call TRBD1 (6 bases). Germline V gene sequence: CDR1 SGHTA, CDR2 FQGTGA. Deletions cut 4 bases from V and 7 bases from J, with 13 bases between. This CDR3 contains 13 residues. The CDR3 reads CASSSQGIGEAFF. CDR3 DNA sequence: TGTGCCAGCAGCTCGCAGGGGATCGGTGAAGCTTTCTTT.

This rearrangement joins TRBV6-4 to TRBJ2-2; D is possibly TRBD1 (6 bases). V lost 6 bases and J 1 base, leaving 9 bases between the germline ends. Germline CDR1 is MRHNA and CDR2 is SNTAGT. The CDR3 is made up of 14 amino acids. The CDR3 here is CASSTGQNTGELFF. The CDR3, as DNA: TGTGCCAGCAGCACGGGACAGAACACCGGGGAGCTGTTTTTT.

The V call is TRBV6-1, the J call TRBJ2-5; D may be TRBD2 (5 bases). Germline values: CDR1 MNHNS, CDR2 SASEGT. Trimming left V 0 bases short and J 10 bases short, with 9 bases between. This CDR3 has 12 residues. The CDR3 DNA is TGTGCCAGCAGTGAAGCCCGGGGTGTCCAGTACTTC. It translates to CASSEARGVQYF.

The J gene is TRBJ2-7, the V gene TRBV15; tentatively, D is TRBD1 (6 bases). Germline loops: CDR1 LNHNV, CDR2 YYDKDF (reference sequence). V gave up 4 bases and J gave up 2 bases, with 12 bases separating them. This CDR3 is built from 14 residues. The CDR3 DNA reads TGTGCCACCAGCATCGACTCAGGGGCCTACGAGCAGTACTTC. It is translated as CATSIDSGAYEQYF. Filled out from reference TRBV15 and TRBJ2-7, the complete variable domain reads DAMVIQNPRYQVTQFGKPVTLSCSQTLNHNVMYWYQQKSSQAPKLLFHYYDKDFNNEADTPDNFQSRRPNTSFCFLDIRSPGLGDTAMYLCATSIDSGAYEQYFGPGTRLTVT.